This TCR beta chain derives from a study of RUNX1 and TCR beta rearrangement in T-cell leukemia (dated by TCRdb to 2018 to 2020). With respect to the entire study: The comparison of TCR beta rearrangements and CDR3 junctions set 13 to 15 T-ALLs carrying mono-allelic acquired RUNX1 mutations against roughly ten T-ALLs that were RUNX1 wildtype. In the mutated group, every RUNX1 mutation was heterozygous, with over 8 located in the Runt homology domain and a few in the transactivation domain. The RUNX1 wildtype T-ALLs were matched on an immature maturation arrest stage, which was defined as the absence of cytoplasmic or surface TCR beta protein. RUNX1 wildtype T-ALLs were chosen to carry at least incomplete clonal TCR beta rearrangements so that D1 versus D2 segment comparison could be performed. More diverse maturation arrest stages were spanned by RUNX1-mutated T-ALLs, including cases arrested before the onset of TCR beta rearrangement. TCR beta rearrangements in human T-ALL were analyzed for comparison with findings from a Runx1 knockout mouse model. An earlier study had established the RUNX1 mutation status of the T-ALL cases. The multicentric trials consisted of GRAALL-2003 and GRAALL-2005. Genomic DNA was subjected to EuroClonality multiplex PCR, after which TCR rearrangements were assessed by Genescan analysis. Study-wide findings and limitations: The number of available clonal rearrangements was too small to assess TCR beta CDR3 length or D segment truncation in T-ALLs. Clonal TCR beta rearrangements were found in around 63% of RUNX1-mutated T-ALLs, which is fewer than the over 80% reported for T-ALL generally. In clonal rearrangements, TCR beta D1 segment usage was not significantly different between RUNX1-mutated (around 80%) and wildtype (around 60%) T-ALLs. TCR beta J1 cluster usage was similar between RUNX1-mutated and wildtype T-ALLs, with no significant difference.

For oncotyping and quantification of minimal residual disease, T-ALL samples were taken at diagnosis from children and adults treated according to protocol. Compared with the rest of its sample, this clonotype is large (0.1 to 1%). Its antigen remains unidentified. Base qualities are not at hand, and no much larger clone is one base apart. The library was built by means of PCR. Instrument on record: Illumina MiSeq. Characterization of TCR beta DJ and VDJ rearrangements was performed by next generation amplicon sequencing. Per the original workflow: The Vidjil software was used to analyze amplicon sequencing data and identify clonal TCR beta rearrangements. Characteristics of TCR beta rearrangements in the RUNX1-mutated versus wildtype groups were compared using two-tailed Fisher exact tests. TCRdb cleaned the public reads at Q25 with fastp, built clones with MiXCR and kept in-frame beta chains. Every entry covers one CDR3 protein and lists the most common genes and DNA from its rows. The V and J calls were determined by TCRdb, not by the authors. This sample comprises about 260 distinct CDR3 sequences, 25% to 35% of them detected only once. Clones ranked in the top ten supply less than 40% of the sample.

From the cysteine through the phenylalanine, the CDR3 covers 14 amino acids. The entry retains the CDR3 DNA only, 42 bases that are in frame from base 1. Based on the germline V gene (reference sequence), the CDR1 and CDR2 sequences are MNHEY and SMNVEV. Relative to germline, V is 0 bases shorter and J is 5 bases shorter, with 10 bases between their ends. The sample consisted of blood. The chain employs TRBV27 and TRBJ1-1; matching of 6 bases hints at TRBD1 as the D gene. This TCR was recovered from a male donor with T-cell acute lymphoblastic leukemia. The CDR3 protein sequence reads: CASSLSMGATEAFF. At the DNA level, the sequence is TGTGCCAGCAGTTTATCCATGGGGGCGACTGAAGCTTTCTTT.